This record looks at one T cell receptor beta chain sequence and its context. Its antigen is undetermined. This specimen comes from a study of cytomegalovirus exposure and HLA in healthy donors. General observations from the study: The classifier, whose performance was assessed in both the original and validation cohorts, reportedly diagnosed cytomegalovirus status with high specificity and sensitivity. Presence/absence analyses assumed roughly uniform sequencing depth across donors, which may not hold.

Vbeta (60) and Jbeta (13) primers were used in the PCR. This table comes from immunoSEQ multiplex PCR, and its TCRdb copy is limited to in-frame clones, with some not included. The sample has 70,000 or so clones, about 60% seen once. Sequences were obtained from PBMCs. This clonotype was sampled from a woman aged 45-59 years in good health and CMV-seronegative.

The CDR3 bases are TGTGCCAGCAGCTTAACCGGGACAGGTAATCAGCCCCAGCATTTT. It translates to CASSLTGTGNQPQHF. This chain connects TRBV7-2 to TRBJ1-5, with TRBD1 matching over 8 bases. The CDR3 covers 15 residues. With 2 bases clipped from V and 4 bases from J, the junction kept 4 bases outside the gene matches. Germline CDR1 is SGHTA and CDR2 is FQGNSA.